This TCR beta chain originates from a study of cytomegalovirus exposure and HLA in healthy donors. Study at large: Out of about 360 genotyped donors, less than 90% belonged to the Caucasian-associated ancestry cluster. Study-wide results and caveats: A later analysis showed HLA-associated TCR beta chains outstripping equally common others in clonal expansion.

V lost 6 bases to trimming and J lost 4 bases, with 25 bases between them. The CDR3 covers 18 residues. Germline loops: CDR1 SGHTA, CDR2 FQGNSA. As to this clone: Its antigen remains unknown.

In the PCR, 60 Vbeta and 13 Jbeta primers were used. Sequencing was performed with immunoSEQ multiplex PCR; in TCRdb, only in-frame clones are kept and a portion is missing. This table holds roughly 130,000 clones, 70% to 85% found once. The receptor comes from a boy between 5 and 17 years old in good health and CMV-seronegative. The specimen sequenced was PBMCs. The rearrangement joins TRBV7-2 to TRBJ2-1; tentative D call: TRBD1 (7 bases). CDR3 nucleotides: TGTGCCAGCAGTTCGACAGGGACTTCAATGAAGGGGTACAATGAGCAGTTCTTC. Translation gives CASSSTGTSMKGYNEQFF. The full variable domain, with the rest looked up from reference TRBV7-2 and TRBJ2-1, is GAGVSQSPSNKVTEKGKDVELRCDPISGHTALYWYRQSLGQGLEFLIYFQGNSAPDKSGLPSDRFSAERTGGSVSTLTIQRTQQEDSAVYLCASSSTGTSMKGYNEQFFGPGTRLTVL.